Listed here are 5 T cell receptor beta chains from one sample, sequenced in a study of CD8 T cells in ankylosing spondylitis. MiXCR, run by TCRdb on the 5' RACE reads, gives a single entry per CDR3 protein. The table lists approximately 340,000 distinct CDR3 sequences, about 14% of them singletons. The material sequenced was blood, either unsorted or a sorted T cell fraction (not recorded which). The receptors were gathered from a male donor with ankylosing spondylitis or in good health (not recorded which).

This clonotype has just a few counts. The chain joins TRBV4-1 to TRBJ2-1, with 8 positions matching TRBD2. The germline gives CDR1 MGHRA, CDR2 YSYEKL. V gave up 2 bases and J gave up 15 bases; unmatched junction bases: 12. The CDR3 is made up of 14 amino acids. The CDR3 DNA reads TGCGCCAGCAGCCAACCCGGGGGGGGGCCCTTTCGGTTCTTC. Protein: CASSQPGGGPFRFF.

This clonotype was seen more than once but under ten times. The genes are TRBV4-2 and TRBJ2-3, with TRBD2 as a possible D gene (5 bases). The CDR3 totals 16 residues. Trimming removed 0 bases at V and 0 bases at J, with 10 bases between. Per the germline V gene, CDR1 is LGHNA and CDR2 is YNFKEQ. The CDR3 loop is CASSQDERSSTDTQYF. Written as DNA, the CDR3 is TGTGCCAGCAGCCAAGATGAGCGGAGTAGCACAGATACGCAGTATTTT.

This clonotype was counted a few times. The J gene is TRBJ2-5, the V gene TRBV4-2; TRBD2 matches 9 bases. V was clipped by 0 bases and J by 6 bases; unmatched bases: 8. The CDR3 is made up of 16 amino acids. Germline V CDR1 and CDR2: LGHNA, YNFKEQ. Here the CDR3 DNA reads TGTGCCAGCAGCCAAGATGAGCTAGCGGGGAGACAGACCCAGTACTTC. Translated: CASSQDELAGRQTQYF.

This clonotype has at least ten counts. This chain links TRBV5-1 with TRBJ1-1, with 9 bases fitting TRBD1. The germline gives CDR1 SGHRS, CDR2 YFSETQ. The junction had 9 bases not matched to a gene; V was cut back by 0 bases and J by 6 bases. The CDR3 length is 16 residues. CDR3 sequence (DNA): TGCGCCAGCAGCTTGGCTGAACAGGGGGCAGGCTCTGAAGCTTTCTTT. Protein product: CASSLAEQGAGSEAFF.

There are many counts of this clonotype. The CDR3 bases are TGTGCCAGCAGCTTTAGTAGCAATCAGCCCCAGCATTTT. This gives the protein CASSFSSNQPQHF. The J gene is TRBJ1-5, the V gene TRBV7-2; D call uncertain. CDR3 length: 13 amino acids. In germline, CDR1 is SGHTA, CDR2 FQGNSA. V was trimmed by 3 bases and J by 0 bases, leaving 3 bases between them.